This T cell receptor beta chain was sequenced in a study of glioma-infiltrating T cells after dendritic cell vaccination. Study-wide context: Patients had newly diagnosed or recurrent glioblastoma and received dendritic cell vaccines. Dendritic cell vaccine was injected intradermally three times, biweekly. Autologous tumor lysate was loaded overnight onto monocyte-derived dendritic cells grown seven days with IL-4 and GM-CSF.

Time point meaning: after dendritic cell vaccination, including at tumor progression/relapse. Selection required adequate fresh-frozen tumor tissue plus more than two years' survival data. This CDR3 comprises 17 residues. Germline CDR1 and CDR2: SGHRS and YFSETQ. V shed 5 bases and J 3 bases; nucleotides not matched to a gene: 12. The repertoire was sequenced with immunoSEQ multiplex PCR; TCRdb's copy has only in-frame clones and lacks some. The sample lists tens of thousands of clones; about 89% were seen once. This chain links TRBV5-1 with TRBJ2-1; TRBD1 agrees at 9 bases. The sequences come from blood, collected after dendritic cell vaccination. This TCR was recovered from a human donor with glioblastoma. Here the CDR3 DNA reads TGCGCCAGCAGACACAGGGGGCCCACGGAAATCTACAATGAGCAGTTCTTC. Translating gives CASRHRGPTEIYNEQFF.